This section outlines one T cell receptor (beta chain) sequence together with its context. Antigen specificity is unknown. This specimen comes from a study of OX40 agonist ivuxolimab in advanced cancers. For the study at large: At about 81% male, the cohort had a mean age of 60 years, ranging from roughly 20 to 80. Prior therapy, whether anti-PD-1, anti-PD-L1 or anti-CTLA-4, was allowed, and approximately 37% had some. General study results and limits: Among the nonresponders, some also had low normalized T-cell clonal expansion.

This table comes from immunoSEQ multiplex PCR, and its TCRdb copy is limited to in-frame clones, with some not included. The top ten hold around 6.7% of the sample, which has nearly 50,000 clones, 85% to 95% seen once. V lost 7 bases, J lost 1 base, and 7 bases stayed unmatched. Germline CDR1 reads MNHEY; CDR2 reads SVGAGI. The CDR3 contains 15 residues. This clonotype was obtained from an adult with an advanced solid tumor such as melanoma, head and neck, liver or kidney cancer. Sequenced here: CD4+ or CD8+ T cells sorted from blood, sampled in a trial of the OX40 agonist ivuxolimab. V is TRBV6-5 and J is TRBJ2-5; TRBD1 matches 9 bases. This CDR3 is CASTATGGLQETQYF. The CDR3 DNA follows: TGTGCCAGCACCGCGACAGGGGGGCTCCAAGAGACCCAGTACTTC.